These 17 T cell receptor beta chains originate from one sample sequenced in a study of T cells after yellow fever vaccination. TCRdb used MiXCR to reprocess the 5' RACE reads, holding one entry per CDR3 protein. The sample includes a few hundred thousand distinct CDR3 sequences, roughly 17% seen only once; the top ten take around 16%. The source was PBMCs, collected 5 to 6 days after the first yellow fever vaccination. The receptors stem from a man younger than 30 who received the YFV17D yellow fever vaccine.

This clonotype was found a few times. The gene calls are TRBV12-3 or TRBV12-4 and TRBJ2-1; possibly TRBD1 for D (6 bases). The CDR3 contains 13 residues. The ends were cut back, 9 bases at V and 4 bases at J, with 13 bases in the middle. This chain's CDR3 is CASSGDRYNEQFF. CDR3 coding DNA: TGTGCCAGTTCAGGGGACCGATACAATGAGCAGTTCTTC.

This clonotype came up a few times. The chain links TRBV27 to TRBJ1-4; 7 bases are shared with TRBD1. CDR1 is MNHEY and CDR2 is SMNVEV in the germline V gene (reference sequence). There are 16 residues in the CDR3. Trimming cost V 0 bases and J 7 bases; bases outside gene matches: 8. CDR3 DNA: TGTGCCAGCAGTTTATCTCGACAGGGAGGGCCTGAAAAACTGTTTTTT. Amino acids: CASSLSRQGGPEKLFF.

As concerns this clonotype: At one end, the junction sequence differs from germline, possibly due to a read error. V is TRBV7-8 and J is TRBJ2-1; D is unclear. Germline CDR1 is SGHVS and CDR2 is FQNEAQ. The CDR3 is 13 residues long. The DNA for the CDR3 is TGTGCCAGCAGCTTAGCGCTCTACAGTGAGCAGTTCTTC. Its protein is CASSLALYSEQFF.

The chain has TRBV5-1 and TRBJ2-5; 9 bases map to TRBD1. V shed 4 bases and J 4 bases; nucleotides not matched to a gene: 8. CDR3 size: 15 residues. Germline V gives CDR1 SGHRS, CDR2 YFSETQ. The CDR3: CASSTPGQGVETQYF. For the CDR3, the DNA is TGCGCCAGCAGCACTCCGGGACAGGGAGTAGAGACCCAGTACTTC.

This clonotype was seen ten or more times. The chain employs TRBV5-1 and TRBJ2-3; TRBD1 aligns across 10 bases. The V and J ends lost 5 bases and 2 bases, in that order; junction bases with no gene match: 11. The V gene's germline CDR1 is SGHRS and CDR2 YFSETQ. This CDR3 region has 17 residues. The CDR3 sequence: CASSTYGTGVPTDTQYF. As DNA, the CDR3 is TGCGCCAGCAGTACCTATGGGACAGGGGTTCCCACAGATACGCAGTATTTT.

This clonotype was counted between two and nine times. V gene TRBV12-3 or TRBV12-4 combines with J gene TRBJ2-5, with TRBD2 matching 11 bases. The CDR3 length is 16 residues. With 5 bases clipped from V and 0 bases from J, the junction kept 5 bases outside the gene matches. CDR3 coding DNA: TGTGCCAGCAGTGCCCCGGGACTAGCGGACCAAGAGACCCAGTACTTC. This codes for CASSAPGLADQETQYF.

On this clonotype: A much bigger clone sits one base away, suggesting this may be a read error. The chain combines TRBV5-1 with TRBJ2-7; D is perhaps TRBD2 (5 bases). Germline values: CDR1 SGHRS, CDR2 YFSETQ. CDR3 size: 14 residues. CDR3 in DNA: TGCGTCAGCAGCTTGGATACTAGGAACTACGAGCAGTACTTC. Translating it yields CVSSLDTRNYEQYF.

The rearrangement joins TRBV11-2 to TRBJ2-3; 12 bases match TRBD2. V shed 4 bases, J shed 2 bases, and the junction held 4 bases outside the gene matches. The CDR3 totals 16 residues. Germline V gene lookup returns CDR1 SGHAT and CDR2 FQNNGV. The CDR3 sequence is CASSYTSGGSTDTQYF. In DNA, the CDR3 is TGTGCCAGCAGCTATACTAGCGGGGGGTCCACAGATACGCAGTATTTT.

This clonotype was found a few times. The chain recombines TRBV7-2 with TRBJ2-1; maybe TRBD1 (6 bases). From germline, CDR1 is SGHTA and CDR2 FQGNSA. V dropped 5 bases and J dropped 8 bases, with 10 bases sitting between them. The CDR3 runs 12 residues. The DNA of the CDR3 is TGTGCCAGCAGCGAACAGGGCTATGAGCAGTTCTTC. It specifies CASSEQGYEQFF.

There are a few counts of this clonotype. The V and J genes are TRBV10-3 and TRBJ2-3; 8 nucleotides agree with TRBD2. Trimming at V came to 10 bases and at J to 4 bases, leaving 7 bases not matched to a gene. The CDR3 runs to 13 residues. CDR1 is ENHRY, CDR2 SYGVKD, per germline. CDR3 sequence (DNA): TGTGCCAGCAGCGGGGGTCATGCAGATACGCAGTATTTT. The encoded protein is CASSGGHADTQYF.

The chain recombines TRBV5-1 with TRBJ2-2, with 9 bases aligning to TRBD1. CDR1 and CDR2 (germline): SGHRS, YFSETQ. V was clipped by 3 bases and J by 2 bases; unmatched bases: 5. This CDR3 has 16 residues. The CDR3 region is CASSSTGGRNTGELFF. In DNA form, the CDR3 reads TGCGCCAGCAGCTCCACAGGGGGCCGCAACACCGGGGAGCTGTTTTTT.

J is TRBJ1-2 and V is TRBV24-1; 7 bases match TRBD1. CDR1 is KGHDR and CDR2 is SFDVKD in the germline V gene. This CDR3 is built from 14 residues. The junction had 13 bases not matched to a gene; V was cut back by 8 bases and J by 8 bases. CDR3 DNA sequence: TGTGCCACCAATCCGACAGGGAGGGTTCAAGGCTACACCTTC. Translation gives CATNPTGRVQGYTF.

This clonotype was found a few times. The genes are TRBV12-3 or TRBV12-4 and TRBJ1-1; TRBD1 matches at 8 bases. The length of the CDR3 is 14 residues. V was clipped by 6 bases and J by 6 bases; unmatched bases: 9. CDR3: CASSRGQGASEAFF. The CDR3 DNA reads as TGTGCCAGCAGCCGCGGACAGGGTGCTTCTGAAGCTTTCTTT.

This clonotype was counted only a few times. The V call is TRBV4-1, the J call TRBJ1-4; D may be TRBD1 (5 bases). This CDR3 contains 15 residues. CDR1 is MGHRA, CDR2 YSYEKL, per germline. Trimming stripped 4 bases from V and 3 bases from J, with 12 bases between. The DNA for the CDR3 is TGCGCCAGCAGCCCCAAATGGGGGGCTAATGAAAAACTGTTTTTT. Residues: CASSPKWGANEKLFF.

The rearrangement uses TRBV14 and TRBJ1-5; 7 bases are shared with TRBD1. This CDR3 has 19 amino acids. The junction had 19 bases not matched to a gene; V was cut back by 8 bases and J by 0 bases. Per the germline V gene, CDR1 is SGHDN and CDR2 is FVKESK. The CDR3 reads CASLSGWTGSSNSNQPQHF. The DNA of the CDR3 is TGTGCCAGCCTGAGCGGGTGGACAGGCTCTTCTAATAGCAATCAGCCCCAGCATTTT.

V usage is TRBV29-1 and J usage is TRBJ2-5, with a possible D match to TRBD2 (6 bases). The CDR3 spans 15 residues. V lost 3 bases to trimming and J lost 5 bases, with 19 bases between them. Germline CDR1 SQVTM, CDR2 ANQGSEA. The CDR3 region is CSVEVLGERAETQYF. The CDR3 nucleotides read TGCAGCGTTGAGGTTCTGGGGGAGCGGGCTGAGACCCAGTACTTC.

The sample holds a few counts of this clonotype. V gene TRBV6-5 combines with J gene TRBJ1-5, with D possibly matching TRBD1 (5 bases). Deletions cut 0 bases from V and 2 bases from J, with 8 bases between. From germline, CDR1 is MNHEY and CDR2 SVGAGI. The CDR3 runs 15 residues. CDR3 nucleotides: TGTGCCAGCAGTTACTCGGGCAGGGGCAATCAGCCCCAGCATTTT. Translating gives CASSYSGRGNQPQHF.